What follows describes a single T cell receptor beta chain. Its antigen remains undetermined. Base qualities are not at hand, and no much larger clone is one base apart. This sample was taken from a study of T-cell reconstitution after alpha-beta-depleted transplantation in children (dated by TCRdb to about 2016). For the study in its entirety: The study quantitatively tracked T-cell immune reconstitution after TCRalphabeta/CD19-depleted allogeneic hematopoietic cell transplantation in children using TCR repertoire profiling. Overall study results and their limits: Apparently early alphabetaT-cell count recovery about two months after transplant reportedly relied on only several hundred rapidly expanded clones derived from non-depleted graft cells. In some patients, high TCRbeta diversity at day 60 was attributed to recipient T cells and intrathymic progenitors that had survived conditioning. Over the following months the frequencies of hyperexpanded clones went down, and after one year T-cell counts and TCRbeta diversity were mostly credited to newly produced T cells.

Reading the label with the study, this specimen's treatment or condition is: allogeneic hematopoietic cell transplantation with graft depleted of TCRalphabeta T cells and CD19 B cells. Transplant recipients were children who received TCRalphabeta/CD19-depleted allogeneic hematopoietic cell grafts. The germline V and J ends show losses of 2 bases and 5 bases respectively, and no gene match explains 6 bases of the junction. The germline V gene (reference sequence) yields MNHEY for CDR1 and SMNVEV for CDR2. Taken from cysteine to phenylalanine, the CDR3 has 14 residues. Solely the CDR3 DNA is kept, with 42 bases framed from the first base. Libraries were made using PCR. The sequencing machine was an Illumina HiSeq 2500. TCR libraries were prepared with molecular barcoding, using unique molecular identifiers to normalize TCRbeta repertoire quantification. TCRdb reworked the public reads: Q25 trimming with fastp, MiXCR clone assembly, productive beta chains retained. Rows are unified per CDR3 protein, each entry keeping the most common DNA and genes. The sample contains about 600,000 distinct CDR3 sequences, about an eighth of them found a single time. The ten largest clonotypes hold around 2.2% of the sample.

The source of this sequence is a male patient between 5 and 17 years old who had a stem cell transplant for acute myeloid leukemia, so the T cells may come from the graft donor. The sequencing used PBMCs, mostly from graft donor cells, collected 360 days after TCRalphabeta/CD19-depleted stem cell transplant. The receptor chain draws on TRBV27 and TRBJ2-7, and TRBD1 matches 7 of the central bases. The CDR3 reads as follows: CASSLIGGTDEQYF. The DNA sequence reads TGTGCCAGCAGTTTAATAGGGGGCACGGACGAGCAGTACTTC.